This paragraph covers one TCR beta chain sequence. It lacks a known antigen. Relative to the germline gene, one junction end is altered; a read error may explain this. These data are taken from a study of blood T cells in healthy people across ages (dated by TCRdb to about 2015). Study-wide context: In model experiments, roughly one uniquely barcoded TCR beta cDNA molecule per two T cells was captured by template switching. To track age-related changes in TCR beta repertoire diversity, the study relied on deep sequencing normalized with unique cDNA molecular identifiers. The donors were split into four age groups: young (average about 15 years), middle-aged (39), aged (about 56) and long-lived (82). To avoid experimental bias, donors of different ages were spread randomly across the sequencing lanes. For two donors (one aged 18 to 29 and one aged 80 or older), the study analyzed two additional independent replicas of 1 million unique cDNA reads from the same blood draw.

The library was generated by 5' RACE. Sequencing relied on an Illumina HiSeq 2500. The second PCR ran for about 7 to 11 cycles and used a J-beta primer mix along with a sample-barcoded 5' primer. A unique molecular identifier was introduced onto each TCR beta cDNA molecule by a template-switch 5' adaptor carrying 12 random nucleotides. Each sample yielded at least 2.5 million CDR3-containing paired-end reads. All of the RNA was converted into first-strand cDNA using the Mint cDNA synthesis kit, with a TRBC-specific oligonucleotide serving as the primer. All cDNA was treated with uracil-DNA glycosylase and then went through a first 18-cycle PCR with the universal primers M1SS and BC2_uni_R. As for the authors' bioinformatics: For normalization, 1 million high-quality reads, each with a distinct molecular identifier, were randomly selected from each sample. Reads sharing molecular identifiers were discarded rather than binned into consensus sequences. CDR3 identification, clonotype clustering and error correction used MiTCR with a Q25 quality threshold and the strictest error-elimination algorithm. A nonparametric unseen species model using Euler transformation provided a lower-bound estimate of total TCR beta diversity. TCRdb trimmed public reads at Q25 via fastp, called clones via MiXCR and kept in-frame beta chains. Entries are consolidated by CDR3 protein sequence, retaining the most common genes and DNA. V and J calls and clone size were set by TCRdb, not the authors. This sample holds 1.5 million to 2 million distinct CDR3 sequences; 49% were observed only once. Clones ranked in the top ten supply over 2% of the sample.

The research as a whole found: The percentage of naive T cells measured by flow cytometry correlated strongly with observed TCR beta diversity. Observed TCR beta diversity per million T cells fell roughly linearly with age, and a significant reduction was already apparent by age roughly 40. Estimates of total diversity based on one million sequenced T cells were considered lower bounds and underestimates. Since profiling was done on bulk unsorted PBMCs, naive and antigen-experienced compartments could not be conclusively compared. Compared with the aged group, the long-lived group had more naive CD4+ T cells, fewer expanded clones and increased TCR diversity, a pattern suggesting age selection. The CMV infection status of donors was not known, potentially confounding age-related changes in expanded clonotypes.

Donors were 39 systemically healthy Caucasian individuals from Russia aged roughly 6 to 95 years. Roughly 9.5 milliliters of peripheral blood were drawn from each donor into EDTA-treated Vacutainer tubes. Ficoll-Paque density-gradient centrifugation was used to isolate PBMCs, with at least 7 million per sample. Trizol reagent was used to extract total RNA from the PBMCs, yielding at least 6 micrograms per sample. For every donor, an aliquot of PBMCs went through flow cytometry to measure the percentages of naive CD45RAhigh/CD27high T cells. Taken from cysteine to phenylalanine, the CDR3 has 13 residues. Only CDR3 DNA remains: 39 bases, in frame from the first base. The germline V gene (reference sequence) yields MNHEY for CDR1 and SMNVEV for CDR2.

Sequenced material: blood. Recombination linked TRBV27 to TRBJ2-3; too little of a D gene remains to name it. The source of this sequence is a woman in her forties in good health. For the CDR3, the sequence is CASGLAVTDTQYF. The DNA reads TGTGCCAGCGGTTTAGCAGTTACCGATACGCAGTATTTT.